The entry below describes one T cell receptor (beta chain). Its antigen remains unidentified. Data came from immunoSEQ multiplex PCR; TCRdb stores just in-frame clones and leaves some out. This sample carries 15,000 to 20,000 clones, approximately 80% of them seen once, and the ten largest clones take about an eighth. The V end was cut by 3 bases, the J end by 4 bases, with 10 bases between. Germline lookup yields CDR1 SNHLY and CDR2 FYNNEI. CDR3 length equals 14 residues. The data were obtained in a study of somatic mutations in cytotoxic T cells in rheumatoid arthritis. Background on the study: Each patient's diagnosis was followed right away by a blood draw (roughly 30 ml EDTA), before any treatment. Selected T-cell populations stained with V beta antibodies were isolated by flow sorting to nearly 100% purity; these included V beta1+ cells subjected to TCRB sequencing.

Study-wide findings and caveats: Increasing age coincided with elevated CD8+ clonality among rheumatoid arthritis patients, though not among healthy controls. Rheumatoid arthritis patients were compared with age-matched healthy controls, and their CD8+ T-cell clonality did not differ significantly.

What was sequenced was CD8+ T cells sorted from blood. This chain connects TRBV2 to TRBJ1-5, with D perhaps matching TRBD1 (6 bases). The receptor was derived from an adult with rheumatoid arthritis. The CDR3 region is CASSEGAGNQPQHF. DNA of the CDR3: TGTGCCAGCAGTGAGGGGGCAGGGAATCAGCCCCAGCATTTT.